The clone carrying this T cell receptor (beta chain) has a count of ten or more. Its target is not known. As it was prepared, the TCRbeta library received unique molecular identifiers. MiXCR, applied by TCRdb to the PCR reads, yields one record per CDR3 protein. The sample lists 600,000 to 800,000 distinct CDR3 sequences; around 14% were seen once. This entry belongs to a study of T-cell reconstitution after alpha-beta-depleted transplantation in children. Findings and limits, study-wide: Some patients owed their high day-60 TCRbeta diversity to surviving recipient T cells and thymic progenitors.

The CDR3 spans 15 residues. The V segment lost 10 bases and the J segment 0 bases; nucleotides outside the gene matches: 5. The input for sequencing was PBMCs, taken before TCRalphabeta/CD19-depleted stem cell transplant. The J gene is TRBJ1-4, the V gene TRBV12-3 or TRBV12-4; 10 bases align to TRBD1. This TCR was sampled from a girl aged 2 to 10 with congenital amegakaryocytic thrombocytopenia, due to receive a stem cell transplant. Here the CDR3 DNA reads TGTGCCACACGACAGGGGGCATCAACTAATGAAAAACTGTTTTTT. Translating it yields CATRQGASTNEKLFF.